The source of this T cell receptor (beta chain) is a study of shared clonotypes between healthy human individuals (dated by TCRdb to between 2020 and 2021). About the investigation overall: Two women and a few men aged 18 to 49 years were included in the cohort. Per donor, leukapheresis produced somewhere between about 0.94 and 8.9 billion PBMCs. For each donor, CD4 naive and CD4 memory were each given three plates, CD8 naive was given two plates, and CD8 memory was given one plate. To estimate repertoire size and how much clonotypes are shared between individuals, the study performed deep sequencing of blood TCR repertoires from roughly five healthy adults. To increase sequencing depth and limit assay-specific biases, different laboratories used diverse techniques to prepare libraries and sequence TCR repertoires. General study outcomes and caveats: The genetic and exposure-history diversity represented was limited by the small number of donors. Incomplete sequencing was indicated by rarefaction of sorted-subset datasets, despite the large sequencing depth. Roughly 5.2% of naive CD4, 3.5% of naive CD8, roughly 2.5% of memory CD4, and approximately 0.4% of memory CD8 clonotypes were shared across a few donors. Only blood was sampled, and tissue TCR repertoires likely differ from those in blood. Higher generation probabilities were observed for clonotypes shared by all four sorted-subset donors than for non-shared clonotypes. Estimated clonotype richness was generally larger for naive than for memory subsets. Based on pairwise subsampling, the degree of clonotype sharing among donors was expected to be affected by sequencing depth.

Using the deep immunoSEQ assay, TCR CDR3 regions were amplified from genomic DNA by multiplex PCR. Genomic DNA extracted from each cell subset was distributed evenly over all wells of several immunoSEQ 96-well plates, and each plate served as one replicate. For sorted subsets, each replicate PCR was loaded with about 0.2 ug genomic DNA, equivalent to 25,000 to 35,000 T cell genomes. The purified libraries were quantified using a Qubit 3.0 fluorometer, sized with a Bioanalyzer 2100, and then quantified again using the KAPA Library Quantification kit. Every immunoSEQ 96-well plate was sequenced on a dedicated single-read 150-cycle Illumina NextSeq 550 flow cell. On the authors' methods: The immunoSEQ output contained only junctional sequences without quality scores, so filtering could not match that applied to full-length reads. To assign V/J genes and CDR3, sequences were annotated against IMGT germline references using PyIR, a Python wrapper for IgBLAST v1.9. Reads were removed for weak V/J assignments (E-value above 1e-6), missing CDR3, stop codons, out-of-frame junctions, or ambiguous translated residues. A V3J clonotype was defined by an identical inferred V gene, J gene, and CDR3 amino acid sequence. The percentage overlap between two repertoires was calculated by dividing the number of shared unique clonotypes by the size of the smaller repertoire. RTK rarefaction, the Chao1 estimator, and Recon v2.1 estimates of unobserved clonotypes were used to assess repertoire richness. Generation probabilities for all TCRbeta clonotypes obtained by the gDNA method from four donors were computed using OLGA. TCRdb took over this immuneACCESS table, retaining in-frame rearrangements with V and J assigned. Such tables are incomplete; in checked studies, under half of the missing clones stem from an unresolved V gene, and the remainder is unexplained. Clone size and the V and J calls come from that table; the DNA yielded D and trimming. Counted in this sample were some 790,000 clones; about two thirds of them appeared once. Clones ranked in the top ten supply about 1.7% of the sample.

The CDR3 holds 13 amino acids from the cysteine to the phenylalanine. Only the CDR3 portion is preserved as DNA: 39 bases, with reading frame beginning at the first base. V loses 6 bases, J loses 4 bases, and the germline ends lie 14 bases apart. CDR1 and CDR2, per the germline V gene (reference sequence), are SGHNT and YYREEE. There are a few counts of this clone. There is no known antigen for this receptor. Base quality data are lacking; no much larger clone is found one base away. The donors were healthy, HIV-negative adults with no recently reported acute infections or vaccinations. Only Caucasian adults living in Nashville, Tennessee, USA were represented among the donors. CD4+ T cells were enriched by magnetic negative selection, after which naive cells were positively selected on CD45RA and the negative fraction was taken as the memory subset. Blood was collected by leukapheresis, and PBMCs were isolated by Ficoll-Histopaque density gradient centrifugation and then cryopreserved in liquid nitrogen vapor phase. Purity and quantity of every magnetically sorted T cell population were checked by analytical flow cytometry. Each sorted fraction had its genomic DNA isolated and then quantified by UV absorbance on a Nanodrop 2000c.

This clonotype was sampled from a young woman in good health. The material sequenced was memory CD4+ T cells sorted from blood. The sample's cell subset or site, from its label and the paper: CD45RA-negative fraction. The rearranged segments are TRBV5-4 and TRBJ2-7, with a tentative D call of TRBD1 or TRBD2, each matching 5 bases. The CDR3 protein: CASTSYGAYEQYF. The sequenced DNA: TGTGCCAGCACCTCTTACGGGGCTTACGAGCAGTACTTC.